This T cell receptor (beta chain) was captured by sequencing in a study of blood T cell repertoires in COVID-19. Across the whole study: PBMCs, B-cell-depleted T cells, or T cells were the source of the cDNA or gDNA that made up the material.

Germline-derived CDR1 and CDR2 are SEHNR and FQNEAQ (reference sequence). CDR3 length equals 15 residues. V was cut by 5 bases and J by 4 bases, with 14 bases left in between. This clone was found a few times. In the authors' workflow: Amplification of reference gene primers provided the estimated nucleated cell counts. Generated by immunoSEQ multiplex PCR, the TCRdb table keeps only in-frame clones and is missing some. V, J and clone size are taken as reported in that table, and D and trimming were inferred from the DNA itself. The table has 200,000 to 300,000 clones, more than 75% seen once. Material: peripheral blood. V usage is TRBV7-9 and J usage is TRBJ2-2; D is perhaps TRBD2 (6 bases). The clonotype originates from a middle-aged woman who had recovered from COVID-19. In nucleotides, the CDR3 is TGTGCCAGCAGCCCCCGGACTACGCTCACCGGGGAGCTGTTTTTT. Encoded protein: CASSPRTTLTGELFF.